Following are 21 T cell receptor beta chains from one sample sequenced in a study of T cell responses to AZD1222 COVID-19 vaccine. The method was immunoSEQ multiplex PCR; TCRdb's version includes in-frame clones alone and lacks a portion of them. The sample has approximately 150,000 clones; roughly nine tenths are singletons. The sequencing here drew on peripheral blood, taken 28 days after the second AZD1222 dose. All receptors come from an adult who received the AZD1222 COVID-19 vaccine.

This sequence joins TRBV2 and TRBJ1-1; D gene unclear. This CDR3 contains 13 residues. V gave up 6 bases and J gave up 1 base, with 9 bases separating them. Germline values: CDR1 SNHLY, CDR2 FYNNEI. The CDR3 DNA sequence: TGTGCCAGCAGCGCGGAACAGAACACTGAAGCTTTCTTT. Its protein product is CASSAEQNTEAFF. Full variable domain (rest looked up from reference TRBV2 and TRBJ1-1): EPEVTQTPSHQVTQMGQEVILRCVPISNHLYFYWYRQILGQKVEFLVSFYNNEISEKSEIFDDQFSVERPDGSNFTLKIRSTKLEDSAMYFCASSAEQNTEAFFGQGTRLTVV.

The chain couples TRBV7-3 to TRBJ2-7; 8 bases are a match to TRBD1. The CDR3 has 15 residues. V lost 3 bases to trimming and J lost 0 bases; unmatched junction nucleotides: 4. CDR1 SGHTA and CDR2 FQGTGA come from the germline V gene. CDR3 in amino acids: CASSFTGGSSYEQYF. The CDR3 DNA reads as TGTGCCAGCAGCTTCACAGGGGGGAGCTCCTACGAGCAGTACTTC.

The chain joins TRBV9 to TRBJ2-7; the D gene could be TRBD1 or TRBD2 (5 bases each). The germline gives CDR1 SGDLS, CDR2 YYNGEE. V gave up 3 bases and J gave up 3 bases, with 13 bases separating them. This CDR3 is 14 amino acids long. This CDR3 is CASSARDLGYEQYF. As DNA, the CDR3 is TGTGCCAGCAGCGCCCGGGACCTAGGCTACGAGCAGTACTTC.

The chain recombines TRBV3-1 (or the pseudogene TRBV3-2) with TRBJ1-2; D remains unclear. This CDR3 has 14 residues. V dropped 4 bases and J dropped 6 bases, with 15 bases sitting between them. Germline assignment: CDR1 LGHDT and CDR2 YNNKEL (reference sequence). This CDR3 reads CASSRQAFQDGYTF. Written as DNA, the CDR3 is TGTGCCAGCAGCCGCCAGGCCTTCCAGGATGGCTACACCTTC.

The rearrangement uses TRBV18 and TRBJ1-2, with TRBD1 identical over 11 bases. This CDR3 comprises 15 residues. The germline CDR1 and CDR2 sequences are KGHSH and LQKENI. The V gene end was trimmed by 4 bases and the J gene end by 7 bases; junction bases not matched to a gene: 8. Written as DNA, the CDR3 is TGTGCCAGCTCACGAAGGGACAGGGGGTTGTCTGGCTACACCTTC. It is translated as CASSRRDRGLSGYTF.

V usage is TRBV27 and J usage is TRBJ2-1; 8 nucleotides agree with TRBD2. The CDR3 totals 18 residues. V shed 0 bases and J 7 bases; nucleotides not matched to a gene: 14. The germline V gene has CDR1 MNHEY and CDR2 SMNVEV (reference sequence). This chain's CDR3 is CASSLSPLGGGSMNEQFF. CDR3 nucleotides: TGTGCCAGCAGTTTATCTCCGCTGGGCGGGGGGAGTATGAATGAGCAGTTCTTC.

This clone was recorded only once. The chain combines TRBV27 with TRBJ1-4; D is undetermined. Trimming took 5 bases from V and 0 from J, leaving 10 bases between them. Per the germline V gene, CDR1 is MNHEY and CDR2 is SMNVEV (reference sequence). The CDR3 loop spans 15 amino acids. CDR3 nucleotides: TGTGCCAGCAGTCCACCGGAACCAACTAATGAAAAACTGTTTTTT. Its translation: CASSPPEPTNEKLFF.

The rearrangement links TRBV29-1 to TRBJ2-1, with 11 bases identical to TRBD2. CDR1 SQVTM and CDR2 ANQGSEA come from the germline V gene. The CDR3 is 16 amino acids. V was clipped by 2 bases and J by 3 bases; unmatched bases: 6. The CDR3 bases are TGCAGCGTTGAAATCCCTAGCGGGGGGCACTACAATGAGCAGTTCTTC. Translating it yields CSVEIPSGGHYNEQFF.

V gene TRBV28 combines with J gene TRBJ1-1; TRBD1 might be the D (5 bases). CDR1 and CDR2 from the germline V gene are MDHEN and SYDVKM. Trimming removed 5 bases from V and 1 base from J, with 11 bases in between. The CDR3 extends over 14 amino acids. The CDR3 DNA reads TGTGCCAGCAGTCTAATCGGGGCGAACACTGAAGCTTTCTTT. Its protein is CASSLIGANTEAFF.

The chain has TRBV13 and TRBJ1-4, with a possible D match to TRBD1 (5 bases). Germline lookup yields CDR1 PRHDT and CDR2 FYEKMQ (reference sequence). V lost 5 bases and J lost 5, with 15 bases in between. This CDR3 spans 15 amino acids. CDR3 bases: TGTGCCAGCAGCCTGCACGGGGGGTTGAATGAAAAACTGTTTTTT. Its protein product is CASSLHGGLNEKLFF.

Of note for this clone: The junction departs from germline at one end; a sequencing error may be responsible. The rearrangement uses TRBV11-2 and TRBJ2-7; weak D call: TRBD1 (6 bases). The CDR3 is made up of 15 amino acids. Germline CDR1 and CDR2: SGHAT and FQNNGV. The CDR3 coding sequence is TGTGCCAGCAGTCCTCCGGGACAAGTTTCCTCCGAGCAGTACTTC. It yields the protein CASSPPGQVSSEQYF.

The V call is TRBV7-9, the J call TRBJ1-3; D call uncertain. Germline loops: CDR1 SEHNR, CDR2 FQNEAQ (reference sequence). Trimming cost V 5 bases and J 2 bases, with 16 bases left between them. This CDR3 contains 16 residues. The CDR3 DNA sequence: TGTGCCAGCAGCAATGGCGGCGGTATGACTGGAAACACCATATATTTT. Translated, it gives CASSNGGGMTGNTIYF.

This clone was detected only a few times. This rearrangement joins TRBV5-1 to TRBJ1-5; D unclear. Germline CDR1 is SGHRS and CDR2 is YFSETQ. The length of the CDR3 is 15 residues. Trimming left V 0 bases short and J 0 bases short, with 7 bases between. The CDR3 region has the DNA TGCGCCAGCAGCTTGGCAGGTTCTAGCAATCAGCCCCAGCATTTT. This gives the protein CASSLAGSSNQPQHF. Variable domain in full (rest from reference TRBV5-1 and TRBJ1-5): KAGVTQTPRYLIKTRGQQVTLSCSPISGHRSVSWYQQTPGQGLQFLFEYFSETQRNKGNFPGRFSGRQFSNSRSEMNVSTLELGDSALYLCASSLAGSSNQPQHFGDGTRLSIL.

The V call is TRBV19, the J call TRBJ1-5; D is undetermined. The V and J ends lost 0 bases and 6 bases respectively, with 15 bases between them. This CDR3 spans 16 amino acids. Germline values: CDR1 LNHDA, CDR2 SQIVND (reference sequence). DNA for the CDR3: TGTGCCAGTAGTATAGATCGGGAACAGAGAGGTCAGCCCCAGCATTTT. It is translated as CASSIDREQRGQPQHF.

This clone was counted a few times. The chain joins TRBV7-2 to TRBJ1-6; D perhaps matches TRBD1 (5 bases). Germline loops: CDR1 SGHTA, CDR2 FQGNSA. The CDR3 has 15 amino acids. V was shortened by 1 base and J by 5 bases, with 9 bases between the two germline ends. The CDR3 here is CASSLVTGNNSPLHF. The DNA for the CDR3 is TGTGCCAGCAGCTTAGTTACAGGAAATAATTCACCCCTCCACTTT.

The genes are TRBV20-1 and TRBJ1-5, with D maybe TRBD1 (5 bases). This CDR3 is 11 amino acids long. Trimming shortened V by 3 bases and J by 16 bases, and 16 bases separated the two germline ends. From germline, CDR1 is DFQATT and CDR2 SNEGSKA (reference sequence). The CDR3 DNA is TGCAGTGCTAGGGGGGACCCTGCGGTACATTTT. It is translated as CSARGDPAVHF.

The chain employs TRBV4-2 and TRBJ2-6; TRBD1 is a possible D gene (6 bases). The CDR3 is 16 amino acids. In germline, CDR1 is LGHNA, CDR2 YNFKEQ. Deletions cut 0 bases from V and 3 bases from J, with 9 bases between. CDR3 protein: CASSQEGASGANVLTF. As DNA, the CDR3 is TGTGCCAGCAGCCAAGAGGGGGCTAGTGGGGCCAACGTCCTGACTTTC.

The chain joins TRBV24-1 to TRBJ1-4; 8 nucleotides agree with TRBD1. V lost 3 bases to trimming and J lost 8 bases; unmatched junction nucleotides: 7. The CDR3 totals 15 residues. Germline CDR1 KGHDR, CDR2 SFDVKD. The CDR3 region is CATSDPDRGEEKLFF. DNA of the CDR3: TGTGCCACCAGTGATCCCGACAGGGGAGAAGAAAAACTGTTTTTT.

The CDR3 DNA reads as TGTGCCACCAGCACGGGCGCAAGGACAGTCTCCTACAATGAGCAGTTCTTC. It specifies CATSTGARTVSYNEQFF. J is TRBJ2-1 and V is TRBV15, with D possibly being TRBD1 (6 bases). The germline V gene encodes CDR1 LNHNV and CDR2 YYDKDF (reference sequence). The CDR3 spans 17 residues. V lost 4 bases, J lost 0 bases, and 16 bases lay in between.

The chain employs TRBV7-9 and TRBJ2-1; 8 bases agree with TRBD2. Germline V CDR1 and CDR2: SEHNR, FQNEAQ (reference sequence). Germline trimming cut 5 bases from V and 7 bases from J; bases unmatched to any gene: 7. The CDR3 is 14 residues long. CDR3 coding DNA: TGTGCCAGCAGCCCAGCTCGGGGGGGGAATGAGCAGTTCTTC. This translates into CASSPARGGNEQFF.

The rearrangement joins TRBV6-1 to TRBJ1-6; D uncertain. The germline V gene has CDR1 MNHNS and CDR2 SASEGT. The CDR3 spans 16 residues. V lost 4 bases to trimming and J lost 7 bases, with 17 bases between them. This chain's CDR3 is CASSVDPIPLNSPLHF. CDR3 coding DNA: TGTGCCAGCAGTGTGGACCCAATACCTCTAAATTCACCCCTCCACTTT.